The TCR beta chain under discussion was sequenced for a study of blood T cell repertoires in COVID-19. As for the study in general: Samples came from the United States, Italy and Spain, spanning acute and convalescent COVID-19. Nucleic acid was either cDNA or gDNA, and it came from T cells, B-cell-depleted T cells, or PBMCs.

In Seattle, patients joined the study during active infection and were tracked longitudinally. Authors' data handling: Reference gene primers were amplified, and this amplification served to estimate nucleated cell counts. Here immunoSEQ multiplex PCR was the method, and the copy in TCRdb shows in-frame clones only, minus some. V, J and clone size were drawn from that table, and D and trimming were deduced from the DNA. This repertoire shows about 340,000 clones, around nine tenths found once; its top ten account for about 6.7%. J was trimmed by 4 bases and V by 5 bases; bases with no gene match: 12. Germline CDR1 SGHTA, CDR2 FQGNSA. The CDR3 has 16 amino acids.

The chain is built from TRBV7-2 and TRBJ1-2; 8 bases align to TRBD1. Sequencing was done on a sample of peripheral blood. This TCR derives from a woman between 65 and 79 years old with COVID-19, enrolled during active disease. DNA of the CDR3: TGTGCCAGCAGCCTCCCCCCACAGGGGGGGACCTATGGCTACACCTTC. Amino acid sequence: CASSLPPQGGTYGYTF.